Listed here are 5 T cell receptor beta chains from one sample, sequenced in a study of T-cell reconstitution after alpha-beta-depleted transplantation in children. A library of TCRbeta sequences, prepared with unique molecular identifiers, was generated. TCRdb passed the PCR reads through MiXCR, listing each CDR3 protein once. The sample includes 150,000 to 250,000 distinct CDR3 sequences, roughly 15% seen only once; the top ten take less than 15%. The input for sequencing was PBMCs from the stem cell graft donor, taken from the stem cell graft. The receptors here all came from a human donor who donated a stem cell graft to a child with acute lymphoblastic leukemia.

This sequence joins TRBV11-3 and TRBJ2-2, with D unresolved. Looked up from germline, CDR1 is SGHNT and CDR2 is YENEEA. The CDR3 is made up of 15 amino acids. The V end was cut by 5 bases, the J end by 1 base, with 11 bases between. The CDR3 coding sequence is TGTGCCAGCAGCCCCCAAGGGTTGAACACCGGGGAGCTGTTTTTT. Its translation is CASSPQGLNTGELFF.

This clonotype was detected ten times or more. J is TRBJ2-5 and V is TRBV12-3 or TRBV12-4; 10 bases are a match to TRBD1. This CDR3 is built from 15 residues. The V and J ends lost 5 bases and 5 bases, in that order; junction bases with no gene match: 8. This CDR3 reads CASSAGTGERETQYF. CDR3 nucleotides: TGTGCCAGCAGTGCCGGGACAGGGGAGCGGGAGACCCAGTACTTC.

This clonotype was counted at least ten times. V is TRBV12-3 or TRBV12-4 and J is TRBJ2-6; no clear D. Trimming took off 6 bases at V and 0 bases at J, with 9 bases between the two ends. This CDR3 is 15 amino acids long. CDR3 in DNA: TGTGCCAGCAGGTCAGGAAACTCTGGGGCCAACGTCCTGACTTTC. It is translated as CASRSGNSGANVLTF.

This clonotype was seen repeatedly, ten times or more. The CDR3 reads CASSASGTENWFF. CDR3 DNA: TGTGCCAGCAGCGCCTCCGGGACTGAAAATTGGTTCTTC. The gene calls are TRBV7-2 and TRBJ2-1, with D possibly TRBD2 on 6 matching bases. CDR3 size: 13 residues. CDR1 is SGHTA and CDR2 is FQGNSA in the germline V gene. The ends were cut back, 5 bases at V and 15 bases at J, with 20 bases in the middle.

At least ten counts were recorded for this clonotype. This chain joins TRBV20-1 and TRBJ2-1, with TRBD2 matching over 9 bases. V shed 6 bases, J shed 8 bases, and the junction held 11 bases outside the gene matches. Looked up from germline, CDR1 is DFQATT and CDR2 is SNEGSKA (reference sequence). There are 14 residues in the CDR3. This CDR3 is CSALWREGAHEQFF. CDR3 sequence (DNA): TGCAGTGCCCTTTGGCGGGAGGGGGCCCATGAGCAGTTCTTC.